Following are 30 T cell receptor beta chains from one sample sequenced in a study of shared clonotypes between healthy human individuals. TCRdb keeps only in-frame clones here, not all; method: immunoSEQ multiplex PCR. This table holds about 510,000 clones, roughly 85% found once. Material for sequencing was PBMCs. All receptors come from a woman aged 40 to 55 in good health. Some clones in this sample may be carry-over from other donors' samples.

The genes are TRBV5-4 and TRBJ2-7, with 10 bases that match TRBD1. The ends lost 2 bases at V and 4 bases at J; junction bases unmatched: 9. Germline V lookup: CDR1 SGHNT, CDR2 YYREEE (reference sequence). The CDR3 loop spans 16 amino acids. CDR3 coding DNA: TGTGCCAGCAGCTTTGGGGGGGGACAGGGGATTTACGAGCAGTACTTC. Translating gives CASSFGGGQGIYEQYF. Complete variable domain (other parts from reference TRBV5-4 and TRBJ2-7): ETGVTQSPTHLIKTRGQQVTLRCSSQSGHNTVSWYQQALGQGPQFIFQYYREEENGRGNFPPRFSGLQFPNYSSELNVNALELDDSALYLCASSFGGGQGIYEQYFGPGTRLTVT.

The V gene is TRBV6-5, the J gene TRBJ1-4; 7 nucleotides agree with TRBD1. With 5 bases clipped from V and 4 bases from J, the junction kept 4 bases outside the gene matches. The CDR3 loop spans 14 amino acids. The germline V gene encodes CDR1 MNHEY and CDR2 SVGAGI. CDR3 sequence reads: CASSQTGFNEKLFF. Written as DNA, the CDR3 is TGTGCCAGCAGTCAGACAGGGTTTAATGAAAAACTGTTTTTT.

V gene TRBV7-2 combines with J gene TRBJ1-5, with TRBD1 matching over 7 bases. The CDR3 is made up of 16 amino acids. Per the germline V gene, CDR1 is SGHTA and CDR2 is FQGNSA. The trim removed 1 base at V and 3 bases at J, leaving 6 bases unmatched. CDR3 region: CASSLGQGGANQPQHF. CDR3 bases: TGTGCCAGCAGCTTAGGGCAGGGGGGTGCCAATCAGCCCCAGCATTTT.

This sequence joins TRBV2 and TRBJ2-7, with D perhaps matching TRBD2 (5 bases). The CDR3 contains 14 residues. Germline loops: CDR1 SNHLY, CDR2 FYNNEI. V was clipped by 4 bases and J by 0 bases, with 10 bases between them. CDR3 coding DNA: TGTGCCAGCAGTGGACGGGATGCCTCCTACGAGCAGTACTTC. Translation gives CASSGRDASYEQYF. Based on the CDR3 plus reference TRBV2 and TRBJ2-7, the full variable domain is EPEVTQTPSHQVTQMGQEVILRCVPISNHLYFYWYRQILGQKVEFLVSFYNNEISEKSEIFDDQFSVERPDGSNFTLKIRSTKLEDSAMYFCASSGRDASYEQYFGPGTRLTVT.

The chain links TRBV19 to TRBJ2-1; D is ambiguous. V was trimmed by 9 bases and J by 2 bases, leaving 14 bases between them. This CDR3 has 14 amino acids. CDR1 LNHDA and CDR2 SQIVND come from the germline V gene (reference sequence). The CDR3 sequence: CASSESPAYNEQFF. The CDR3 DNA follows: TGTGCCAGCAGCGAGTCTCCTGCCTACAATGAGCAGTTCTTC.

As to this clone: A read error is the likely source, as a far larger clone sits one nucleotide away. The same CDR3 can be traced to other DNA sequences in this sample. The chain carries TRBV6-4 and TRBJ2-2; D ambiguous. From germline, CDR1 is MRHNA and CDR2 SNTAGT. This CDR3 is built from 14 residues. CDR3: CASSDSRDTGELFF. CDR3 bases: TGTGCCAGCAGTGACTCGAGAGACACTGGGGAGCTGTTTTTT.

This clone was seen repeatedly, ten times or more. The CDR3 region has the DNA TGCAGCGTTGAAGCTAGACTGAACACTGAAGCTTTCTTT. Translating gives CSVEARLNTEAFF. The V gene is TRBV29-1, the J gene TRBJ1-1; D is uncertain. This CDR3 comprises 13 residues. Trimming shortened V by 1 base and J by 0 bases, and 6 bases separated the two germline ends. The germline gives CDR1 SQVTM, CDR2 ANQGSEA.

The J gene is TRBJ1-1, the V gene TRBV9; D uncertain. Trimming pared 0 bases from V and 4 bases from J, leaving 10 bases between. Germline V gene lookup returns CDR1 SGDLS and CDR2 YYNGEE. This CDR3 is 14 amino acids long. The CDR3: CASSVAAERTEAFF. The CDR3 DNA is TGTGCCAGCAGCGTAGCAGCCGAACGCACTGAAGCTTTCTTT.

This rearrangement joins TRBV15 to TRBJ2-7; 9 bases fit TRBD2. Per the germline V gene, CDR1 is LNHNV and CDR2 is YYDKDF (reference sequence). V shed 4 bases, J shed 3 bases, and the junction held 4 bases outside the gene matches. This CDR3 is 14 amino acids long. CDR3 amino acids: CATSIAGDNYEQYF. CDR3 coding DNA: TGTGCCACCAGCATAGCGGGAGATAACTACGAGCAGTACTTC.

This clone has at least ten counts. This rearrangement joins TRBV28 to TRBJ1-5; D is perhaps TRBD1 (5 bases). Per the germline V gene, CDR1 is MDHEN and CDR2 is SYDVKM. This CDR3 has 13 amino acids. V lost 2 bases, J lost 12 bases, and 14 bases lay in between. The CDR3 sequence is CASSLSSRGRQHF. Written as DNA, the CDR3 is TGTGCCAGCAGTTTAAGTAGTAGGGGCCGCCAGCATTTT.

This rearrangement joins TRBV21-1 to TRBJ2-3. TRBV21-1 is reported as a pseudogene. CDR3 length: 14 residues. CDR3 DNA: TGTGCCAGCAGCAAGGGTCTAAGCACAGATACGCAGTATTTT. Translation: CASSKGLSTDTQYF.

This rearrangement joins TRBV6-1 to TRBJ1-5, with 7 bases aligning to TRBD1. Trimming at V came to 6 bases and at J to 1 base, leaving 3 bases not matched to a gene. The CDR3 sequence is 14 residues long. Germline V lookup: CDR1 MNHNS, CDR2 SASEGT. CDR3 nucleotides: TGTGCCAGCAGCAACAGGGGCAGCAATCAGCCCCAGCATTTT. Translated, it gives CASSNRGSNQPQHF.

V gene TRBV7-9 combines with J gene TRBJ1-3; 9 positions agree with TRBD1. V lost 5 bases, J lost 0 bases, and 2 bases stayed unmatched. This CDR3 contains 15 residues. The germline CDR1 and CDR2 sequences are SEHNR and FQNEAQ (reference sequence). The CDR3 loop reads CASSGTGTSGNTIYF. CDR3 sequence (DNA): TGTGCCAGCAGCGGGACAGGGACCTCTGGAAACACCATATATTTT.

The rearrangement links TRBV2 to TRBJ1-2, with 8 bases fitting TRBD1. The ends lost 5 bases at V and 2 bases at J; junction bases unmatched: 4. The CDR3 consists of 14 residues. Per the germline V gene, CDR1 is SNHLY and CDR2 is FYNNEI. CDR3 sequence reads: CASSIRQGNYGYTF. DNA of the CDR3: TGTGCCAGCAGTATAAGACAGGGGAACTATGGCTACACCTTC.

This chain uses TRBV19 with TRBJ2-3, with TRBD2 identical over 7 bases. Trimming cost V 3 bases and J 10 bases; bases outside gene matches: 4. The CDR3 loop spans 12 amino acids. CDR1 is LNHDA and CDR2 is SQIVND in the germline V gene (reference sequence). CDR3 sequence reads: CASSMTAGAQYF. Here the CDR3 DNA reads TGTGCCAGTAGTATGACGGCGGGGGCGCAGTATTTT. The entire variable domain, with the rest obtained from reference TRBV19 and TRBJ2-3, is as follows: DGGITQSPKYLFRKEGQNVTLSCEQNLNHDAMYWYRQDPGQGLRLIYYSQIVNDFQKGDIAEGYSVSREKKESFPLTVTSAQKNPTAFYLCASSMTAGAQYFGPGTRLTVL.

The chain recombines TRBV28 with TRBJ1-1; D gene ambiguous. V shed 4 bases and J shed 4 bases, with 7 bases lying between them. There are 12 residues in the CDR3. Germline CDR1 MDHEN, CDR2 SYDVKM. The DNA for the CDR3 is TGTGCCAGCAGTTCCAGGAGCACTGAAGCTTTCTTT. It codes for CASSSRSTEAFF.

The chain employs TRBV28 and TRBJ2-3; 9 bases map to TRBD2. The junction had 3 bases not matched to a gene; V was cut back by 3 bases and J by 5 bases. This CDR3 is 14 amino acids long. The germline gives CDR1 MDHEN, CDR2 SYDVKM. The CDR3 sequence: CASSFAGGGDTQYF. In DNA form, the CDR3 reads TGTGCCAGCAGTTTCGCGGGAGGGGGAGATACGCAGTATTTT.

This clone was counted at least ten times. The genes are TRBV2 and TRBJ2-5; 8 nucleotides match TRBD2. The CDR3 extends over 15 amino acids. Germline V lookup: CDR1 SNHLY, CDR2 FYNNEI. V trimming: 6 bases; J trimming: 3 bases; junction bases outside the gene matches: 9. As DNA, the CDR3 is TGTGCCAGCAGCGGCACTAGCGGAGCCAAAGAGACCCAGTACTTC. Amino acids: CASSGTSGAKETQYF.

V is TRBV19 and J is TRBJ2-5; 7 bases are a match to TRBD1. The CDR3 loop spans 12 amino acids. Trimming cost V 6 bases and J 5 bases; bases outside gene matches: 3. CDR1 and CDR2 (germline): LNHDA, SQIVND (reference sequence). In DNA, the CDR3 is TGTGCCAGTAGCTTGGACAGGGAGACCCAGTACTTC. As protein: CASSLDRETQYF.

CDR3 in DNA: TGTGCCAGCAGCTACGCTTGGGGAAGAGGGGTAGATACGCAGTATTTT. Translation: CASSYAWGRGVDTQYF. This sequence joins TRBV5-8 and TRBJ2-3; either TRBD1 or TRBD2 may supply D (5 bases each). Germline CDR1 SGHTS, CDR2 YDEGEE. The CDR3 covers 16 residues. The V end lost 3 bases, the J end lost 5 bases, and 19 bases lay between the germline ends.

In this sample, this clone turned up many times. The rearrangement uses TRBV6-5 and TRBJ2-2, with D unclear. The CDR3 is 15 amino acids. Germline CDR1 is MNHEY and CDR2 is SVGAGI. Trimming stripped 8 bases from V and 9 bases from J, with 22 bases between. The CDR3 region has the DNA TGTGCCAGCTTTCGGTACGGCGCCGACCACCGGGAGCTGTTTTTT. This translates into CASFRYGADHRELFF.

V usage is TRBV27 and J usage is TRBJ1-1; 9 nucleotides line up with TRBD1. CDR1 and CDR2 (germline): MNHEY, SMNVEV (reference sequence). J was trimmed by 3 bases and V by 3 bases; bases with no gene match: 14. The CDR3 extends over 18 amino acids. The CDR3 DNA follows: TGTGCCAGCAGTTTCGGGTACAGGGGGCGCAATTATTACACTGAAGCTTTCTTT. This encodes CASSFGYRGRNYYTEAFF.

The CDR3 is CASSLGTGGDGYTF. The CDR3 DNA reads TGTGCCAGCAGCTTAGGGACAGGAGGAGATGGCTACACCTTC. The chain combines TRBV7-8 with TRBJ1-2, with TRBD1 identical over 7 bases. Germline V gene sequence: CDR1 SGHVS, CDR2 FQNEAQ. V shed 1 base and J 6 bases; nucleotides not matched to a gene: 5. There are 14 residues in the CDR3.

This chain uses TRBV29-1 with TRBJ1-1; D perhaps matches TRBD1 (5 bases). From germline, CDR1 is SQVTM and CDR2 ANQGSEA. The CDR3 runs to 11 residues. Trimming pared 7 bases from V and 4 bases from J, leaving 10 bases between. In DNA, the CDR3 is TGCAGCGGGGGGTTTGGCACTGAAGCTTTCTTT. This encodes CSGGFGTEAFF.

The chain couples TRBV11-2 to TRBJ2-3; 12 bases are shared with TRBD2. Losses at the gene ends were 3 bases for V and 3 bases for J; bases not matched to a gene: 7. CDR3 length: 17 residues. Looked up from germline, CDR1 is SGHAT and CDR2 is FQNNGV. The CDR3 reads CASSFEASGRATDTQYF. The CDR3 DNA reads as TGTGCCAGCAGCTTTGAGGCTAGCGGGAGGGCAACAGATACGCAGTATTTT.

The CDR3 coding sequence is TGTGCCAGCAGCTTAGGAGTGAGAGAGTTGAACACTGAAGCTTTCTTT. Residues: CASSLGVRELNTEAFF. The chain uses TRBV11-1 and TRBJ1-1, with D uncertain. The CDR3 has 16 residues. Looked up from germline, CDR1 is SGHAT and CDR2 is FQDESV (reference sequence). Deletions cut 1 base from V and 0 bases from J, with 12 bases between. The variable domain in full, completed from reference TRBV11-1 and TRBJ1-1, reads EAEVAQSPRYKITEKSQAVAFWCDPISGHATLYWYRQILGQGPELLVQFQDESVVDDSQLPKDRFSAERLKGVDSTLKIQPAELGDSAMYLCASSLGVRELNTEAFFGQGTRLTVV.

This clone was seen more than once but under ten times. The gene calls are TRBV28 and TRBJ1-4, with 9 bases fitting TRBD1. From germline, CDR1 is MDHEN and CDR2 SYDVKM. CDR3 size: 15 residues. With 5 bases clipped from V and 7 bases from J, the junction kept 8 bases outside the gene matches. In nucleotides, the CDR3 is TGTGCCAGCAGTCAAACAGGGGGCTTTCTTGAAAAACTGTTTTTT. Encoded protein: CASSQTGGFLEKLFF.

CDR3 nucleotides: TGTGCCAGCAGTCAGACAGGGGAAGGGACTGAAGCTTTCTTT. Translating it yields CASSQTGEGTEAFF. This chain uses TRBV6-4 with TRBJ1-1; the match to TRBD1 covers 8 bases. CDR1 is MRHNA and CDR2 is SNTAGT in the germline V gene. The CDR3 has 14 residues. V lost 5 bases and J lost 5; bases outside the gene matches: 7.

The gene calls are TRBV25-1 and TRBJ1-5; no firm D call. Germline CDR1 and CDR2: MGHDK and SYGVNS. This CDR3 comprises 13 residues. Trimming took 6 bases from V and 6 from J, leaving 12 bases between them. In DNA form, the CDR3 reads TGTGCCAGCAGCGAAGGAAGCGTTCAGCCCCAGCATTTT. Translated, it gives CASSEGSVQPQHF.

V and J are TRBV27 and TRBJ1-4; 8 nucleotides align to TRBD1. With 5 bases clipped from V and 8 bases from J, the junction kept 10 bases outside the gene matches. CDR1 and CDR2 from the germline V gene are MNHEY and SMNVEV (reference sequence). The CDR3 spans 15 residues. CDR3 bases: TGTGCCAGCAGTACAACCCGGGACAGGAGCGAAAAACTGTTTTTT. The encoded protein is CASSTTRDRSEKLFF. Based on the CDR3 plus reference TRBV27 and TRBJ1-4, the full variable domain is EAQVTQNPRYLITVTGKKLTVTCSQNMNHEYMSWYRQDPGLGLRQIYYSMNVEVTDKGDVPEGYKVSRKEKRNFPLILESPSPNQTSLYFCASSTTRDRSEKLFFGSGTQLSVL.